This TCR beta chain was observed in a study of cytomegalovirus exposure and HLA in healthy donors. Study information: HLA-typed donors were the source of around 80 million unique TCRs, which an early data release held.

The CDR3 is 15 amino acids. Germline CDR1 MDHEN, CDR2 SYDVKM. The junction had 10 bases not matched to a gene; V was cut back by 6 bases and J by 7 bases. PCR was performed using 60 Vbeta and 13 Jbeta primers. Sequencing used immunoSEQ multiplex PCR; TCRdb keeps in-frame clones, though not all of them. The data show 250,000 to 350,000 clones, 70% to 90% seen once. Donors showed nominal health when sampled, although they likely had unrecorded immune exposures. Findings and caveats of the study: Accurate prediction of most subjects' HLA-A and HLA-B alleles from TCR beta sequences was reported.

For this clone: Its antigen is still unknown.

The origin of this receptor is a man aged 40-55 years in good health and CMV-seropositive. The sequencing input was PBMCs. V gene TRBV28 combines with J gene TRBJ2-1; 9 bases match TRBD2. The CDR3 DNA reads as TGTGCCAGCAGCCCCGCTAGCGGGAAAGCGAATGAGCAGTTCTTC. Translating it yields CASSPASGKANEQFF. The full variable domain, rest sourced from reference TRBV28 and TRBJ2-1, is DVKVTQSSRYLVKRTGEKVFLECVQDMDHENMFWYRQDPGLGLRLIYFSYDVKMKEKGDIPEGYSVSREKKERFSLILESASTNQTSMYLCASSPASGKANEQFFGPGTRLTVL.